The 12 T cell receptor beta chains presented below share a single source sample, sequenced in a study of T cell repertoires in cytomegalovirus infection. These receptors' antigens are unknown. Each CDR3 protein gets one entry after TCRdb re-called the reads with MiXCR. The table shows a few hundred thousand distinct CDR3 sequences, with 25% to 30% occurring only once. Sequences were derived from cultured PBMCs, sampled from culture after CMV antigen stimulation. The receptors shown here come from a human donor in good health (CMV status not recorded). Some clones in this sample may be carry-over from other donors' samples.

The CDR3 loop is CASSLAGTGREQFF. As DNA, the CDR3 is TGTGCCAGCAGCTTAGCGGGGACAGGGCGTGAGCAGTTCTTC. This sequence joins TRBV7-8 and TRBJ2-1; 9 bases fit TRBD1. CDR1 and CDR2 from the germline V gene are SGHVS and FQNEAQ. This CDR3 has 14 amino acids. V was pared by 0 bases and J by 9 bases, with 3 bases of the junction left unmatched.

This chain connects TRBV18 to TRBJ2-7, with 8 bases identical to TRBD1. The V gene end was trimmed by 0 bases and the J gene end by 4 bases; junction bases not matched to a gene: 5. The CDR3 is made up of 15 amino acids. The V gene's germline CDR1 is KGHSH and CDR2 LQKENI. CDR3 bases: TGTGCCAGCTCACCACCGTCAGGGGGCTTATACGAGCAGTACTTC. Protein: CASSPPSGGLYEQYF.

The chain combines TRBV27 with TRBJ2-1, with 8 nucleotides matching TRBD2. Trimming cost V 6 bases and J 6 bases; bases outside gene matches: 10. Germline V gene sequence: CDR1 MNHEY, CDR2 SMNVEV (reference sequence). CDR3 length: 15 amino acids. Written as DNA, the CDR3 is TGTGCCAGCAGCCGGGGACTAGTAGGAGGCAATGAGCAGTTCTTC. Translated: CASSRGLVGGNEQFF.

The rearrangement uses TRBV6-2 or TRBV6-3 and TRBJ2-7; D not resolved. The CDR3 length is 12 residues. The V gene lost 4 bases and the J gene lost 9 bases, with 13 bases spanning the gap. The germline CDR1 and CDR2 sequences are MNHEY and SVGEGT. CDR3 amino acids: CASSLELAWQYF. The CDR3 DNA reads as TGTGCCAGCAGTTTAGAGTTAGCCTGGCAGTACTTC.

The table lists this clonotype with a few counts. CDR3 sequence: CASSWRTSNTEAFF. CDR3 DNA sequence: TGCGCCAGCAGCTGGCGGACATCGAACACTGAAGCTTTCTTT. The chain is built from TRBV5-1 and TRBJ1-1, with TRBD1 as a possible D gene (5 bases). The germline gives CDR1 SGHRS, CDR2 YFSETQ. This CDR3 is 14 amino acids long. Trimming left V 3 bases short and J 1 base short, with 10 bases between.

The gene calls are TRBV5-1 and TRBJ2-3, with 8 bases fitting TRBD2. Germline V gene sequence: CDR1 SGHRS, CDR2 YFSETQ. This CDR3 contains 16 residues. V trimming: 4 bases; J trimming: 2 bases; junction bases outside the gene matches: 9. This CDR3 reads CASSQSPGGYTDTQYF. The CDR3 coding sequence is TGCGCCAGCAGCCAATCCCCGGGGGGGTACACAGATACGCAGTATTTT.

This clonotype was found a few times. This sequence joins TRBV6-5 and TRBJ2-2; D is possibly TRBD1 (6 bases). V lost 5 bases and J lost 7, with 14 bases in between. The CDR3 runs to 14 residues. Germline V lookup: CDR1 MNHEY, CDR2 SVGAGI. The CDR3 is CASSPPGQVGELFF. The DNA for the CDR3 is TGTGCCAGCAGTCCCCCGGGACAAGTCGGGGAGCTGTTTTTT.

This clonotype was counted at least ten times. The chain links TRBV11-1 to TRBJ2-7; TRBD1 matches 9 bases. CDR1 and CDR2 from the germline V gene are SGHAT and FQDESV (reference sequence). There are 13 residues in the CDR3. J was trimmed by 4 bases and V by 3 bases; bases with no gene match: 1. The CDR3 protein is CASSLTGGYEQYF. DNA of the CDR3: TGTGCCAGCAGCTTGACAGGGGGGTACGAGCAGTACTTC.

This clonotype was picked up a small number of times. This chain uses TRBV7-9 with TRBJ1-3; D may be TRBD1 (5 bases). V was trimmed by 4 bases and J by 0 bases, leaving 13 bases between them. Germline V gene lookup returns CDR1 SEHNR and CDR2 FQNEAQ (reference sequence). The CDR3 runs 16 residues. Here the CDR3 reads CASSYPGVSSGNTIYF. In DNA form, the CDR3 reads TGTGCCAGCAGCTACCCGGGGGTGAGCTCTGGAAACACCATATATTTT.

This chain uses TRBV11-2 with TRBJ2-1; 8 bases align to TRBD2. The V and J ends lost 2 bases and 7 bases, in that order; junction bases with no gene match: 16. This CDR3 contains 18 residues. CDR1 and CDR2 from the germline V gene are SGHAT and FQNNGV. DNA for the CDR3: TGTGCCAGCAGCTTAATCTCGAGTAGACTAGCGATTGAGAATGAGCAGTTCTTC. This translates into CASSLISSRLAIENEQFF.

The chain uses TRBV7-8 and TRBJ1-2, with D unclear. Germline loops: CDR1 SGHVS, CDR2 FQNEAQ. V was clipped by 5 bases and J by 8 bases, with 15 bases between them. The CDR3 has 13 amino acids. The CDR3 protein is CASSLGLFRGYTF. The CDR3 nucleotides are TGTGCCAGCAGCCTTGGCCTCTTTAGAGGCTACACCTTC.

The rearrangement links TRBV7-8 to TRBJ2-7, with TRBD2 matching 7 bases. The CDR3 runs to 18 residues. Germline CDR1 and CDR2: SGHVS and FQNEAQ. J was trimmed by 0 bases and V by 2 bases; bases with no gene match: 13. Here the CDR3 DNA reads TGTGCCAGCAGCTTAAACCCCTGGGGAGGGATTTCCTCCTACGAGCAGTACTTC. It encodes CASSLNPWGGISSYEQYF.